Included here is one TCR beta chain sequence, with context. Its cognate antigen has yet to be identified. Base quality data are lacking; no much larger clone is found one base away. The record originates from a study of blood T cell repertoires in COVID-19 (dated by TCRdb to 2018 to 2021). Regarding the study in general: Collaborator samples came from the United States, Italy and Spain and covered acute and convalescent phases of COVID-19. The prospective study material was composed of cDNA or gDNA derived from T cells, B-cell-depleted T cells, or PBMCs. Deeply sampled blood TCRbeta repertoires from subjects exposed to, actively infected with, or recovered from COVID-19 were included in the dataset. The repertoires were made available in a free public database intended to serve as a resource for research on the immune response to SARS-CoV-2. The samples were drawn from the first 160 participants of the ongoing ImmuneRACE study and from over a thousand subjects provided by 6 global collaborators. A de-identified subject ID, COVID-19 status, age in years and sex were almost always included in the sample metadata. Where HLA class I and class II types were available, the types were taken from metadata supplied by the sample provider, not from assay-based typing.

On the study overall, not on this receptor specifically: The amount of clinical and demographic metadata varied by source and participant and was provided uncurated.

The CDR3 spans 19 residues, from the cysteine through the phenylalanine. Only the CDR3 region is kept as DNA, spanning 57 bases read in frame from base 1. A second Seattle source provided samples from volunteer blood donors who had recovered from COVID-19. Each collaborating institution followed its own protocols to collect whole blood in K2EDTA tubes. For TCRbeta analysis, collaborator samples were shipped as frozen whole blood, as isolated PBMCs, or as DNA extracted from either sample type. TCRbeta CDR3 regions were amplified from genomic DNA using the immunoSEQ Assay, a bias-controlled multiplex PCR. The study's processing was this. Nucleated cell counts per sample were estimated from amplification of reference gene primers within the assay. Sequence reads were collapsed and filtered to measure the absolute abundance of every unique TCRbeta CDR3 rearrangement. Productive Simpson clonality was computed per sample as the square root of Simpson's diversity index over productive rearrangements. Not all clones reach the TCRdb copy of this immuneACCESS table, which keeps in-frame sequences only. Checked studies attribute under half of the gap to unresolved V genes and leave the rest unexplained. D and trimming were read from the DNA, whereas the V and J calls and clone size are those reported in that table. The sample table contains 150,000 to 200,000 clones; only one count was recorded for around four fifths of them. The ten largest clones capture approximately 12% of the sample.

The rearranged chain carries TRBV7-5 and TRBJ1-4; TRBD1, the D gene given by the table, was not confirmed from the DNA. TRBV7-5 has pseudogene status. The TCR comes from a man in his 70s who had recovered from COVID-19. Sequences were obtained from peripheral blood. The encoded CDR3 is CARSSRAAVRTGGNEKLFF. The DNA sequence is given as TGTGCCAGAAGCTCAAGGGCGGCGGTCCGGACAGGGGGCAATGAAAAACTGTTTTTT.